This entry describes one TCR beta chain. In the authors' workflow: Counts of nucleated cells, estimated from reference gene primer amplification, were obtained. Only in-frame clones appear in the TCRdb table, and some are missing; sequencing was by immunoSEQ multiplex PCR. V and J calls and clone size come straight from that table; D and trimming were deduced from the DNA. Of about 55,000 clones listed, roughly four fifths are singletons. This sample is part of a study of blood T cell repertoires in COVID-19. Study information: Collection of acute and convalescent COVID-19 samples took place in the United States, Italy and Spain. Sample material is recorded as cDNA or gDNA derived from T cells, B-cell-depleted T cells, or PBMCs.

Germline V gives CDR1 SGHRS, CDR2 YFSETQ. V lost 4 bases and J lost 4; bases outside the gene matches: 9. The CDR3 covers 15 residues. This clonotype originated in a human donor in a cohort sampled during active or convalescent COVID-19. The chain employs TRBV5-1 and TRBJ1-2, with TRBD1 matching over 8 bases. The sequencing input was peripheral blood. The CDR3 reads CASSQRTDRGYGYTF. Written as DNA, the CDR3 is TGCGCCAGCAGCCAGAGAACCGACAGGGGCTATGGCTACACCTTC.